These T cell receptor beta chains were read from a single sample in a study of cytomegalovirus exposure and HLA in healthy donors. Clones were read by immunoSEQ multiplex PCR, and TCRdb kept only the in-frame ones, dropping some. The repertoire holds roughly 100,000 clones, with more than 70% as singletons. The source material was PBMCs. The receptor source for this set is a woman aged 55-70 years in good health and CMV-seropositive. Each CDR3 is given without its conserved first and last residue. D genes are given only for firm matches.

v_call	d_call	j_call	cdr3_aa
TRBV7-9	TRBD2	TRBJ2-1	ASSSGLGFGEQF
TRBV19	TRBD2	TRBJ2-3	ASAAAGSTDTQY
TRBV5-1	TRBD2	TRBJ2-1	ASSSGLGGNEQF
TRBV10-2	-	TRBJ1-2	ASSDTAYGYT
TRBV14	TRBD2	TRBJ2-7	ASSPGLAGAYEQY
TRBV27	-	TRBJ1-5	ARPQASGNQPQH
TRBV5-4	-	TRBJ2-7	ASSLSTEALDEQY
TRBV6-1	-	TRBJ1-1	ASRHRDGVNTEAF
TRBV11-3	-	TRBJ2-1	ASSATASHNEQF
TRBV9	TRBD1	TRBJ1-5	ASSHGQGGQPQH
TRBV27	TRBD1	TRBJ1-5	ASSLSTGGNQPQH
TRBV6-1	-	TRBJ1-4	ASNLDRTNEKLF
TRBV7-9	-	TRBJ1-1	SSSDMNTEAF
TRBV2	-	TRBJ2-1	ASRTSSRNEQF
TRBV15	-	TRBJ2-1	ATSRDFGEQF
TRBV28	TRBD1	TRBJ1-5	ASTYRGWNQPQH
TRBV7-8	TRBD1	TRBJ1-1	ASSLLTGGTEAF
TRBV15	-	TRBJ2-5	ATRLDSNGREAQY
TRBV9	-	TRBJ2-1	ASSVEGSGYNEQF
TRBV19	TRBD2	TRBJ2-3	ASRQRGRTDTQY
TRBV27	TRBD1	TRBJ1-4	ASSLSATGLRKLF
TRBV2	TRBD2	TRBJ2-7	ASTTPTSGPGEQY
TRBV6-6	TRBD1	TRBJ1-2	ATRGQGYGYT
TRBV7-3	TRBD2	TRBJ2-3	ASSPLAGGTDTQY
TRBV25-1	-	TRBJ1-2	ASSAPGYSYGYT
TRBV18	-	TRBJ1-1	ASSPRQSSDTEAF
TRBV30	-	TRBJ2-5	AWSTRVRETQY
TRBV30	-	TRBJ1-2	AWSVLGGYT
TRBV7-9	-	TRBJ2-7	ASSLPLASEQY
TRBV2	TRBD2	TRBJ2-3	ASSALAASTDTQY
TRBV4-1	-	TRBJ1-2	ASSQVTGFYGYT
TRBV18	TRBD1	TRBJ2-7	ASSTVPGGPHEQY
TRBV6-6	TRBD1	TRBJ1-3	ASTPQTGAGNTIY
TRBV28	TRBD2	TRBJ2-7	ASSLWGRTSGEQY
TRBV13	TRBD2	TRBJ2-1	ASSLVTSGSSTGYNEQF
TRBV29-1	TRBD2	TRBJ2-1	SVWVGGVKF
TRBV29-1	-	-	SVEVGAYEQY
TRBV5-1	-	TRBJ2-7	ASRRGSGRSDEQY
TRBV6-5	TRBD1	TRBJ1-6	ASNRDRGLPLH
TRBV29-1	TRBD1	TRBJ2-5	SASMLARTGVETQY
TRBV11-3	-	TRBJ2-3	ASSLASDTQY